A single sample is the source of the 14 T cell receptor beta chains below, sequenced in a study of regulatory T cells in long-lasting Graves disease. Sample time point: newly diagnosed GD, antithyroid drugs for less than 3 months. Extracted PBMC RNA gave rise to the TCR library. Arm-PCR of CDR3 regions and iRepertoire HTBI primers were used to build TCR beta libraries. TCRdb reprocessed the multiplex PCR reads via MiXCR and lists one record per CDR3 protein. The data hold 400,000 to 500,000 distinct CDR3 sequences, with about 15% observed a single time. These data also formed part of another study, on T cells in Graves' hyperthyroidism and ophthalmopathy.

Sequenced here: peripheral blood mononuclear cells (PBMCs), sampled at new diagnosis, from a patient treated with antithyroid drugs. Receptors originate from a woman between 25 and 40 years old with Graves disease.

This clonotype was seen many times. This chain connects TRBV30 to TRBJ1-1; TRBD1 is a possible D gene (6 bases). This CDR3 has 15 residues. From germline, CDR1 is GTSNPN and CDR2 SVGIG (reference sequence). The V gene lost 0 bases and the J gene lost 6 bases, with 17 bases spanning the gap. Here the CDR3 DNA reads TGTGCCTGGAGTGTACGTTCGGGACATTTTGCTGAAGCTTTCTTT. Amino acid sequence: CAWSVRSGHFAEAFF.

This clonotype was counted only a few times. This chain joins TRBV15 and TRBJ1-5, with D perhaps matching TRBD1 (5 bases). Germline CDR1 reads LNHNV; CDR2 reads YYDKDF (reference sequence). V lost 6 bases, J lost 4 bases, and 19 bases lay in between. This CDR3 spans 16 amino acids. The CDR3 sequence is CATRDSGQGINQPQHF. The CDR3, as DNA: TGTGCCACCAGGGATTCGGGGCAGGGAATAAATCAGCCCCAGCATTTT.

The sample holds a few counts of this clonotype. The gene calls are TRBV29-1 and TRBJ2-1; D is uncertain. The V end lost 7 bases, the J end lost 3 bases, and 7 bases lay between the germline ends. The CDR3 has 11 amino acids. The germline gives CDR1 SQVTM, CDR2 ANQGSEA. The CDR3 nucleotides read TGCAGCGCTGAGGTCTACAATGAGCAGTTCTTC. This codes for CSAEVYNEQFF.

The rearrangement uses TRBV5-5 and TRBJ1-5, with D perhaps matching TRBD1 (6 bases). CDR1 SGHKS and CDR2 YYEKEE come from the germline V gene (reference sequence). This CDR3 has 16 residues. The ends were cut back, 4 bases at V and 3 bases at J, with 17 bases in the middle. The CDR3 region has the DNA TGTGCCAGCAGCCGGGGGGGGGCAGGATACAATCAGCCCCAGCATTTT. This translates into CASSRGGAGYNQPQHF.

This clonotype was detected many times. The chain couples TRBV15 to TRBJ2-7; 8 bases align to TRBD1. The length of the CDR3 is 14 residues. V shed 3 bases, J shed 7 bases, and the junction held 8 bases outside the gene matches. Germline V CDR1 and CDR2: LNHNV, YYDKDF (reference sequence). The CDR3 DNA is TGTGCCACCAGCAGCCCAGGGGGCGCGGGGGAGCAGTACTTC. This gives the protein CATSSPGGAGEQYF.

This clonotype occurred a few times. This chain uses TRBV12-3 or TRBV12-4 with TRBJ2-7; 11 bases are shared with TRBD1. There are 14 residues in the CDR3. V lost 3 bases and J lost 6; bases outside the gene matches: 4. The CDR3 here is CASSFGTGGSEQYF. The DNA for the CDR3 is TGTGCCAGCAGTTTTGGGACAGGGGGTAGCGAGCAGTACTTC.

This clonotype was seen many times. The chain uses TRBV5-1 and TRBJ1-1; 12 nucleotides match TRBD1. The CDR3 extends over 17 amino acids. V trimming: 4 bases; J trimming: 6 bases; junction bases outside the gene matches: 13. CDR1 is SGHRS, CDR2 YFSETQ, per germline. CDR3 nucleotides: TGCGCCAGCAGCCCCCGTCCCGGGACAGGGGGCGCGGCTGAAGCTTTCTTT. Translation: CASSPRPGTGGAAEAFF.

Many counts were recorded for this clonotype. The chain has TRBV20-1 and TRBJ2-1, with no clear D. Germline loops: CDR1 DFQATT, CDR2 SNEGSKA (reference sequence). V was pared by 4 bases and J by 0 bases, with 13 bases between. The length of the CDR3 is 15 residues. The CDR3 region is CSAKLSRSSYNEQFF. In DNA, the CDR3 is TGCAGTGCTAAACTTAGCCGGAGCTCCTACAATGAGCAGTTCTTC.

This clonotype appeared many times. This chain links TRBV24-1 with TRBJ2-1; a weak D match, TRBD2 (5 bases). Trimming left V 4 bases short and J 8 bases short, with 20 bases between. The germline gives CDR1 KGHDR, CDR2 SFDVKD. The length of the CDR3 is 16 residues. The CDR3 bases are TGTGCCACCAGTGACCCGGGAAAATCGGCGGCCCATGAGCAGTTCTTC. Amino acid sequence: CATSDPGKSAAHEQFF.

The chain links TRBV19 to TRBJ2-2; D is unresolved. The CDR3 has 13 amino acids. Germline loops: CDR1 LNHDA, CDR2 SQIVND (reference sequence). Trimming stripped 5 bases from V and 7 bases from J, with 11 bases between. For the CDR3, the DNA is TGTGCCAGTAGTGGAAAGGTCGGCGGGGAGCTGTTTTTT. It yields the protein CASSGKVGGELFF.

This clonotype was seen ten or more times. A much larger clone differs by one base, so this may be a read error. The chain couples TRBV20-1 to TRBJ2-7; TRBD2 matches 13 bases. V lost 5 bases and J lost 2; bases outside the gene matches: 3. CDR3 length: 14 residues. The germline V gene encodes CDR1 DFQATT and CDR2 SNEGSKA (reference sequence). The CDR3 DNA is TGCAGTGCTGGGACTAGCGGGGCCCCCTACGAGCAGTACTTC. Amino acids: CSAGTSGAPYEQYF.

There are many counts of this clonotype. CDR3 bases: TGTGCCAGCAGCTTAGTCGCGACAGCGGGAAACACCATATATTTT. Translation: CASSLVATAGNTIYF. The chain carries TRBV11-2 and TRBJ1-3; possibly TRBD1 for D (5 bases). Germline V gives CDR1 SGHAT, CDR2 FQNNGV. The CDR3 spans 15 residues. The V and J ends lost 1 base and 4 bases respectively, with 11 bases between them. The whole variable domain, remainder taken from reference TRBV11-2 and TRBJ1-3, is EAGVAQSPRYKIIEKRQSVAFWCNPISGHATLYWYQQILGQGPKLLIQFQNNGVVDDSQLPKDRFSAERLKGVDSTLKIQPAKLEDSAVYLCASSLVATAGNTIYFGEGSWLTVV.

This clonotype came up a few times. The rearrangement links TRBV5-6 to TRBJ2-3; 8 nucleotides line up with TRBD2. The CDR3 runs 16 residues. The ends lost 3 bases at V and 3 bases at J; junction bases unmatched: 9. CDR1 is SGHDT, CDR2 YYEEEE, per germline. CDR3 residues: CASSSGTPGGTDTQYF. CDR3 coding DNA: TGTGCCAGCAGCTCCGGGACCCCGGGGGGGACAGATACGCAGTATTTT.

This clonotype occurred many times. The gene calls are TRBV27 and TRBJ2-3; D is perhaps TRBD1 (6 bases). V lost 5 bases and J 3 bases, leaving 15 bases between the germline ends. Germline CDR1 and CDR2: MNHEY and SMNVEV (reference sequence). The CDR3 contains 15 residues. The CDR3 region is CASSLGTYGTDTQYF. CDR3 coding DNA: TGTGCCAGCAGTCTAGGGACATACGGAACAGATACGCAGTATTTT.